Following are 22 T cell receptor beta chains from one sample sequenced in a study of T-cell memory formation after mild COVID-19. TCRdb used MiXCR to reprocess the 5' RACE reads, holding one entry per CDR3 protein. This table holds about 430,000 distinct CDR3 sequences, roughly 18% found once. The sequenced sample consisted of PBMCs or a T cell subset sorted from them (not recorded which). These receptors originate from a man aged 18 to 29 who had mild COVID-19 (a few samples of this study predate the infection). Cell type and time point are not known.

This clonotype was seen more than once but under ten times. The CDR3 reads CASSPLAGTDNEKLFF. CDR3 in DNA: TGCGCCAGCAGTCCCCTCGCCGGGACAGACAATGAAAAACTGTTTTTT. V is TRBV23-1 and J is TRBJ1-4; 7 nucleotides agree with TRBD1. TRBV23-1 is annotated as an ORF whose role is uncertain. The length of the CDR3 is 16 residues. With 4 bases clipped from V and 5 bases from J, the junction kept 10 bases outside the gene matches.

This clonotype was counted a few times. The CDR3 loop reads CASSVWPRRRYGYTF. CDR3 in DNA: TGTGCCAGCAGCGTCTGGCCCCGGCGCCGCTATGGCTACACCTTC. The J gene is TRBJ1-2, the V gene TRBV11-2, with unresolved D. V was shortened by 5 bases and J by 4 bases, with 17 bases between the two germline ends. Germline CDR1 reads SGHAT; CDR2 reads FQNNGV. The CDR3 extends over 15 amino acids.

The chain uses TRBV20-1 and TRBJ1-6; no reliable D call. Per germline, CDR1 DFQATT and CDR2 SNEGSKA (reference sequence). Trimming removed 1 base at V and 8 bases at J, with 15 bases between. This CDR3 has 15 amino acids. This CDR3 is CSARVGGSVDSPLHF. The CDR3 DNA is TGCAGTGCTAGAGTGGGAGGGTCAGTGGATTCACCCCTCCACTTT.

The V call is TRBV6-5, the J call TRBJ2-1, with 8 bases lining up with TRBD1. CDR3 length: 15 residues. Germline V gives CDR1 MNHEY, CDR2 SVGAGI. J was trimmed by 5 bases and V by 6 bases; bases with no gene match: 9. The CDR3 is CASSRQGRSDNEQFF. The CDR3, as DNA: TGTGCCAGCAGCCGACAGGGGCGTTCGGACAATGAGCAGTTCTTC.

This clonotype has just a few counts. This sequence joins TRBV10-3 and TRBJ2-7; D ambiguous. The germline V gene has CDR1 ENHRY and CDR2 SYGVKD. V lost 7 bases and J lost 2, with 12 bases in between. This CDR3 has 13 amino acids. CDR3 sequence (DNA): TGTGCCATCAAGGGCCCGCTCCCCTACGAGCAGTACTTC. Protein: CAIKGPLPYEQYF.

The chain links TRBV28 to TRBJ1-5, with 7 bases that match TRBD1. With 5 bases clipped from V and 9 bases from J, the junction kept 10 bases outside the gene matches. The CDR3 covers 14 residues. Germline CDR1 MDHEN, CDR2 SYDVKM. The CDR3 is CASSTQGIGRPQHF. Here the CDR3 DNA reads TGTGCCAGCAGTACACAGGGGATCGGGCGGCCCCAGCATTTT.

The V and J genes are TRBV9 and TRBJ2-2; D may be TRBD1 or TRBD2 (5 bases each). The germline V gene encodes CDR1 SGDLS and CDR2 YYNGEE. The CDR3 loop spans 16 amino acids. V shed 3 bases and J shed 1 base, with 13 bases lying between them. Here the CDR3 reads CASSGGRGWNTGELFF. The CDR3 coding sequence is TGTGCCAGCAGCGGGGGACGGGGCTGGAACACCGGGGAGCTGTTTTTT.

This clonotype has only a few counts. The rearrangement uses TRBV10-3 and TRBJ2-2; D unresolved. CDR1 is ENHRY, CDR2 SYGVKD, per germline. This CDR3 spans 13 amino acids. V gave up 5 bases and J gave up 0 bases, with 4 bases separating them. CDR3 DNA sequence: TGTGCCATCAGTTTATCGAACACCGGGGAGCTGTTTTTT. It encodes CAISLSNTGELFF.

The CDR3 region has the DNA TGCGCCAGCAGCTTGGCCGGGTTGGGGGCTGGAAACACCATATATTTT. Translated, it gives CASSLAGLGAGNTIYF. The chain employs TRBV5-1 and TRBJ1-3; weak D call: TRBD1 (5 bases). The germline V and J ends were trimmed by 0 bases and 2 bases, with 12 bases remaining between them. The germline gives CDR1 SGHRS, CDR2 YFSETQ. The CDR3 consists of 16 residues.

This clonotype showed up just a few times. The chain combines TRBV7-2 with TRBJ2-1; TRBD1 matches 8 bases. Germline CDR1 and CDR2: SGHTA and FQGNSA. The CDR3 sequence is 13 residues long. V lost 4 bases to trimming and J lost 7 bases; unmatched junction nucleotides: 3. CDR3 nucleotides: TGTGCCAGCAGCTCGGACAGGGTAAATGAGCAGTTCTTC. Protein product: CASSSDRVNEQFF. Full variable domain (remainder filled in from reference TRBV7-2 and TRBJ2-1): GAGVSQSPSNKVTEKGKDVELRCDPISGHTALYWYRQSLGQGLEFLIYFQGNSAPDKSGLPSDRFSAERTGGSVSTLTIQRTQQEDSAVYLCASSSDRVNEQFFGPGTRLTVL.

This clonotype has more than one count but fewer than ten. The chain couples TRBV12-3 or TRBV12-4 to TRBJ2-7; D is uncertain. V was cut by 5 bases and J by 4 bases, with 9 bases left in between. The CDR3 totals 12 residues. The CDR3 nucleotides are TGTGCCAGCAGTCGCACCATTTACGAGCAGTACGTC. Protein sequence: CASSRTIYEQYV.

This clonotype occurred a few times. The CDR3 coding sequence is TGTGCCAGCAGCCTACTCGGGGGAGTCGGCGAGCAGTACTTC. It encodes CASSLLGGVGEQYF. The chain joins TRBV3-1 to TRBJ2-7; D is possibly TRBD2 (6 bases). With 4 bases removed from V and 6 bases from J, the gap between germline ends came to 16 bases. CDR1 LGHDT and CDR2 YNNKEL come from the germline V gene (reference sequence). The CDR3 spans 14 residues.

The chain recombines TRBV7-9 with TRBJ2-3; D tentatively fits TRBD1 or TRBD2 (5 bases each). V was trimmed by 2 bases and J by 1 base, leaving 16 bases between them. Per germline, CDR1 SEHNR and CDR2 FQNEAQ (reference sequence). This CDR3 contains 17 residues. The CDR3 DNA reads as TGTGCCAGCAGCTTAACCTCGTCCGGGGCCGGCACAGATACGCAGTATTTT. The encoded protein is CASSLTSSGAGTDTQYF.

The table lists this clonotype with many counts. The V call is TRBV1, the J call TRBJ2-1; the table calls TRBD2, which could not be checked here. TRBV1 is given as a pseudogene. This CDR3 is built from 14 residues. The CDR3: CTSSLGTPVEGQFF. As DNA, the CDR3 is TGCACCAGCAGCCTGGGGACTCCGGTCGAGGGGCAGTTCTTC.

The V and J genes are TRBV24-1 and TRBJ2-3; 7 nucleotides line up with TRBD1. The J segment lost 3 bases and the V segment lost 0 bases, leaving 2 bases of the junction unmatched. This CDR3 has 15 amino acids. The germline CDR1 and CDR2 sequences are KGHDR and SFDVKD. The CDR3 region has the DNA TGTGCCACCAGTGATTTGTGCAGGGGGACAGATACGCAGTATTTT. The encoded protein is CATSDLCRGTDTQYF.

V usage is TRBV29-1 and J usage is TRBJ1-4; D is possibly TRBD1 (5 bases). Germline lookup yields CDR1 SQVTM and CDR2 ANQGSEA. The V gene lost 3 bases and the J gene lost 7 bases, with 9 bases spanning the gap. The CDR3 spans 12 residues. The CDR3 DNA follows: TGCAGCGTTGACCAGGGAGGTGAAAAACTGTTTTTT. Its protein product is CSVDQGGEKLFF. Looking up the rest from reference TRBV29-1 and TRBJ1-4 gives the full variable domain: SAVISQKPSRDICQRGTSLTIQCQVDSQVTMMFWYRQQPGQSLTLIATANQGSEATYESGFVIDKFPISRPNLTFSTLTVSNMSPEDSSIYLCSVDQGGEKLFFGSGTQLSVL.

This clonotype was detected only a few times. The chain uses TRBV5-1 and TRBJ2-5, with 10 bases aligning to TRBD2. The CDR3 is made up of 15 amino acids. CDR1 is SGHRS and CDR2 is YFSETQ in the germline V gene. V dropped 2 bases and J dropped 5; count of bases not matched to a gene: 6. The CDR3, as DNA: TGCGCCAGCAGCTTTCAAGCGGGGGGGCTGGAGACCCAGTACTTC. Translation gives CASSFQAGGLETQYF.

This clonotype was seen more than once but under ten times. The chain uses TRBV20-1 and TRBJ1-3; no clear D gene. CDR1 is DFQATT and CDR2 is SNEGSKA in the germline V gene (reference sequence). The CDR3 loop spans 13 amino acids. Trimming took off 6 bases at V and 4 bases at J, with 13 bases between the two ends. CDR3 DNA sequence: TGCAGTGCGGTCGGGGTCGGCGGAAACACCATATATTTT. Encoded protein: CSAVGVGGNTIYF.

This clonotype has a count of ten or more. CDR3 region: CATSLLTLNEKLFF. Written as DNA, the CDR3 is TGTGCCACCAGCCTCCTAACACTTAATGAAAAACTGTTTTTT. The V call is TRBV15, the J call TRBJ1-4; D is unclear. V was trimmed by 5 bases and J by 4 bases, leaving 11 bases between them. Germline lookup yields CDR1 LNHNV and CDR2 YYDKDF (reference sequence). The CDR3 consists of 14 residues.

The chain joins TRBV4-3 to TRBJ1-2, with 7 bases aligning to TRBD1. Trimming removed 3 bases from V and 5 bases from J; junction bases left unmatched: 3. There are 13 residues in the CDR3. Germline V gene lookup returns CDR1 LGHNA and CDR2 YSLEER. This CDR3 is CASSQTQGYGYTF. CDR3 bases: TGCGCCAGCAGCCAGACACAGGGGTATGGCTACACCTTC.

V is TRBV7-2 and J is TRBJ1-2; D gene ambiguous. With 5 bases removed from V and 12 bases from J, the gap between germline ends came to 10 bases. This CDR3 spans 10 amino acids. Germline V gene sequence: CDR1 SGHTA, CDR2 FQGNSA. CDR3 in amino acids: CASSLPANTF. CDR3 coding DNA: TGTGCCAGCAGCCTCCCGGCTAACACCTTC.

This clonotype came up many times. One junction end disagrees with the germline gene, perhaps due to a read error. The chain carries TRBV19 and TRBJ2-7, with 10 bases that match TRBD1. Germline CDR1 is LNHDA and CDR2 is SQIVND (reference sequence). This CDR3 has 15 residues. The CDR3 reads CASSLDRGQTYEQYF. The CDR3 DNA follows: TGTGCCAGTAGTCTAGACAGGGGGCAGACCTACGAGCAGTACTTC.